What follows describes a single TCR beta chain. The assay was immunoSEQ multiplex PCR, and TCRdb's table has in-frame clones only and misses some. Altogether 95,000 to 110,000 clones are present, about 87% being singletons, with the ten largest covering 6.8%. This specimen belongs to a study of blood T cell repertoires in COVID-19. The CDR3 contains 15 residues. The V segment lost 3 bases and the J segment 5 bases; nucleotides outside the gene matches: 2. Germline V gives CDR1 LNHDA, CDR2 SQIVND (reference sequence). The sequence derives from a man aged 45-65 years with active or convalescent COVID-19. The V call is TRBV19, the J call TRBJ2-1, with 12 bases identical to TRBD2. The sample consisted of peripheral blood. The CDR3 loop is CASSMTSGRHNEQFF. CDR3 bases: TGTGCCAGTAGTATGACTAGCGGGAGACACAATGAGCAGTTCTTC. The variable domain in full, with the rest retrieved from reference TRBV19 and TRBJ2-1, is DGGITQSPKYLFRKEGQNVTLSCEQNLNHDAMYWYRQDPGQGLRLIYYSQIVNDFQKGDIAEGYSVSREKKESFPLTVTSAQKNPTAFYLCASSMTSGRHNEQFFGPGTRLTVL.